This T cell receptor (beta chain) derives from a study of blood T cell repertoires in COVID-19 (dated by TCRdb to about 2020). Regarding the study in general: Samples from collaborators originated in the United States, Italy and Spain and spanned both the acute and convalescent phases of COVID-19. Deeply sampled blood TCRbeta repertoires from subjects exposed to, actively infected with, or recovered from COVID-19 were included in the dataset. The prospective study material was composed of cDNA or gDNA derived from T cells, B-cell-depleted T cells, or PBMCs. The repertoires were released in a freely available public database intended as a resource for research on the immune response to SARS-CoV-2. A de-identified subject ID, COVID-19 status, age in years and sex were almost always included in the sample metadata. Where HLA class I and class II types were available, the types were taken from metadata supplied by the sample provider, not from assay-based typing. The samples were drawn from the first 160 participants of the ongoing ImmuneRACE study and from 950 to 1,500 subjects provided by 6 global collaborators. General conclusions and limits of the study: Clinical and demographic metadata were provided uncurated, with the amount varying by source and participant.

TCRbeta CDR3 regions were amplified from genomic DNA using the immunoSEQ Assay, a bias-controlled multiplex PCR. The paper's data handling went like this. Within the assay, amplification of reference gene primers was used to estimate how many nucleated cells each sample contained. To quantify the absolute abundance of each unique TCRbeta CDR3 rearrangement, sequence reads were collapsed and filtered. Productive Simpson clonality was computed per sample as the square root of Simpson's diversity index over productive rearrangements. In TCRdb, the immuneACCESS table is reduced to in-frame sequences with V and J assigned. These tables do not hold every clone; where another copy was compared, an unresolved V gene accounts for under half, and the others remain unexplained. Clonal size and the V and J genes are those of that table, whereas D and trimming came from the DNA. The sample table holds roughly 250,000 clones, of which approximately 89% were seen once. About 2.1% of the sample belongs to the ten largest clones.

The CDR3 spans 16 residues, from the cysteine through the phenylalanine. Only the CDR3 DNA is retained, 48 bases long and in frame from the first base. CDR1 and CDR2 (SEHNR, FQNEAQ) derive from the germline V gene (reference sequence). The V end gives up 5 bases and the J end 2 bases, leaving 4 bases in the junction not matched to a gene. Each collaborating institution followed its own protocols to collect whole blood in K2EDTA tubes. For TCRbeta analysis, collaborators shipped samples in one of three forms: frozen whole blood, isolated PBMCs, or DNA extracted from either of those sample types. Regarding this clone: It has no known antigen specificity. No base quality values were provided; no much bigger clone lies one nucleotide off.

This receptor was identified in a woman between 45 and 65 years old with acute or convalescent COVID-19. Specimen: peripheral blood. The sequence is built from TRBV7-9 and TRBJ1-4, with 11 middle bases fitting TRBD1. DNA sequence: TGTGCCAGCAGCGAGGACAGGGGGCGGACTAATGAAAAACTGTTTTTT. It translates to CASSEDRGRTNEKLFF.